This entry features one TCR beta chain sequence. Its matching antigen is unknown. These data originate in a study of OX40 agonist ivuxolimab in advanced cancers. Study summary: All patients had ivuxolimab intravenously every 2 weeks at 0.01 to 10 mg/kg.

Study observations and caveats: At 0.1 to 3.0 mg/kg, CD4+ and CD8+ blood T cells expanded clonally by week 6. On average, CD8+ T cells showed a greater number of expanded clones than CD4+.

Sampled blood was obtained at baseline, cycle 4 day 1, and cycle 7 day 1. The CDR3 runs 17 residues. Trimming took 8 bases from V and 2 from J; bases not matched to a gene: 13. The germline V gene has CDR1 SNHLY and CDR2 FYNNEI. TCRdb's copy holds only in-frame clones and misses some; the assay was immunoSEQ multiplex PCR. The data contain 76,000 or so clones, about 89% of them singletons. The sequence was collected from an adult with an advanced solid tumor such as melanoma, head and neck, liver or kidney cancer. The V and J genes are TRBV2 and TRBJ2-5; 11 bases align to TRBD2. The starting material was CD4+ or CD8+ T cells sorted from blood, obtained in a trial of the OX40 agonist ivuxolimab. As DNA, the CDR3 is TGTGCCAGCTCCGGGACTAGCGGCCAAAAGGGGCAAGAGACCCAGTACTTC. It specifies CASSGTSGQKGQETQYF.